This TCR beta chain was profiled in a study of blood T cell dynamics during melanoma immunotherapy. For the study at large: First-line therapy was either pembrolizumab or nivolumab with ipilimumab for metastatic melanoma. Whole-study results and caveats: PBMC repertoires of eventual disease-control patients split at W3 into clonality or diversity gains.

Libraries were prepared by immunoSEQ multiplex PCR; TCRdb keeps only in-frame clonotypes and omits some of them. The table shows some 10,000 clones, with over 80% occurring only once. The time point is: week 3, after first cycle of checkpoint inhibitor. Response was assessed by RECIST 1.1 at 12 weeks, except a couple of rapid progressors. Prior systemic cancer therapy, immunosuppressant use and other active malignancies excluded patients. About this clone: The target antigen is unknown.

The sequence was obtained from a human donor with melanoma. Sequencing used blood, obtained from a patient treated with checkpoint blockade.

The CDR3 protein is CASSPGPAGGYTF. CDR3 nucleotide sequence: TGCGCCAGCAGCCCGGGCCCGGCGGGAGGCTACACCTTC. This chain connects TRBV5-1 to TRBJ1-2; D not resolved. The CDR3 totals 13 residues. The germline V gene encodes CDR1 SGHRS and CDR2 YFSETQ. Trimming took off 4 bases at V and 8 bases at J, with 15 bases between the two ends.